A single TCR beta chain is shown here with its context. Sequencing was performed with immunoSEQ multiplex PCR; in TCRdb, only in-frame clones are kept and a portion is missing. This table holds about 68,000 clones, approximately 83% found once. This specimen comes from a study of blood T cell repertoires in COVID-19. The CDR3 sequence is 13 residues long. CDR1 is SGHVS and CDR2 is FQNEAQ in the germline V gene. The V segment lost 5 bases and the J segment 1 base; nucleotides outside the gene matches: 1. The genes are TRBV7-8 and TRBJ2-5, with TRBD1 identical over 7 bases. The specimen was peripheral blood. This clonotype originated in a man of 80 years or more with acute or convalescent COVID-19. The CDR3 sequence is CASSRDSQETQYF. Here the CDR3 DNA reads TGTGCCAGCAGCCGGGACAGCCAAGAGACCCAGTACTTC. The full variable domain, completed using reference TRBV7-8 and TRBJ2-5, is GAGVSQSPRYKVAKRGQDVALRCDPISGHVSLFWYQQALGQGPEFLTYFQNEAQLDKSGLPSDRFFAERPEGSVSTLKIQRTQQEDSAVYLCASSRDSQETQYFGPGTRLLVL.